These T cell receptor beta chains were read from a single sample in a study of T cell responses to AZD1222 COVID-19 vaccine. The protocol was immunoSEQ multiplex PCR, while the TCRdb copy is restricted to in-frame clones and leaves out a portion. The profile shows about 110,000 clones, about 88% of them singletons. The sequencing here drew on peripheral blood, taken on day 0 of AZD1222 vaccination. The receptors derive from an adult in good health. The conserved cysteine and the conserved F or W are not part of the CDR3 here.

V	J	CDR3
TRBV28	TRBJ2-5	ASSLSPPSGPQETQY
TRBV2	TRBJ1-6	ASSAPRGAGYSPLH
TRBV5-1	TRBJ2-1	ASSFPGVASEQF
TRBV6-5	TRBJ1-1	ASSINTEAF
TRBV28	TRBJ2-5	ASSLSGQGFTETQY
TRBV25-1	TRBJ1-2	ASSEWTWTKGYGYT
TRBV5-6	TRBJ2-2	ASSSWGQSEAGELF
TRBV7-8	TRBJ2-1	ASSLSLAGESSYNEQF
TRBV6-5	TRBJ2-1	ASSYSWTVEGEQF
TRBV18	TRBJ1-1	ASSPISRGHTEAF
TRBV5-1	TRBJ1-2	ASSPDRAYGYT
TRBV7-6	TRBJ2-7	ASSPWDRVGEQY
TRBV14	TRBJ1-6	ASSQVVYNSPLH
TRBV27	TRBJ1-1	ASSLTGGNTEAF
TRBV19	TRBJ1-1	ASSPNGANTEAF
TRBV19	TRBJ2-3	ASSITSGGLDTQY
TRBV9	TRBJ2-1	ASSEQF
TRBV7-9	TRBJ1-1	ASRLTGLEAF
TRBV6-5	TRBJ1-1	ASSYGGTGRREAF
TRBV6-5	TRBJ2-1	ASSKPGRSTREQF
TRBV5-1	TRBJ2-2	ASSPANTGELF
TRBV5-1	TRBJ1-1	ASSLGGGMNTEAF
TRBV10-3	TRBJ1-1	AISGDYGTEAF
TRBV5-1	TRBJ1-1	ASSTAGAWMNTEAF
TRBV4-3	TRBJ1-1	ASSPRTGLNTEAF
TRBV6-5	TRBJ2-3	ASSGQYSTDTQY
TRBV5-6	TRBJ2-5	ASSSLGVEETQY
TRBV5-1	TRBJ1-6	ASSADRYSPLH
TRBV18	TRBJ2-1	ASSRGRTPSSYNEQF
TRBV3-1/TRBV3-2	TRBJ1-6	ASSQGFHSPLH
TRBV4-2	TRBJ2-7	ASSPTVREFGYEQY
TRBV24-1	TRBJ2-2	ATSESGQPTGELF
TRBV7-2	TRBJ2-7	ASSPLVEAAYEQY
TRBV6-5	TRBJ1-3	ASSRTGSGNTIY
TRBV7-9	TRBJ1-2	ASSPPFGGVGYT
TRBV4-2	TRBJ2-7	ASSQDSQGYEQY
TRBV18	TRBJ1-2	ASSLGQRRPHYGYT
TRBV5-5	TRBJ1-2	ASSRDSGGYT
TRBV15	TRBJ2-4	ATSRAQSLNIQY
TRBV9	TRBJ2-2	ASSGGRGPGELF
TRBV13	TRBJ2-1	ASSPGTSGRDEQF
TRBV5-1	TRBJ2-6	ASSLVGATGANVLT
TRBV12-3/TRBV12-4	TRBJ1-1	ASSYMNTEAF
TRBV19	TRBJ1-4	ASSIDLGGPEKLF
TRBV4-2	TRBJ1-3	ASSQDWTSGNTIY
TRBV19	TRBJ1-1	ASSTTGNTEAF
TRBV27	TRBJ2-2	ASSITTGELF
TRBV24-1	TRBJ1-5	ATSQGNLPQH
TRBV5-1	TRBJ1-2	ASSLDGVLGYT
TRBV7-3	TRBJ2-1	ASSFSGRDEQF
TRBV5-1	TRBJ1-5	ASSFGGLGQPQH